This T cell receptor beta chain was recovered during a study of shared clonotypes between healthy human individuals. Whole-study results and caveats: The study drew on few donors, limiting represented genetic and exposure-history diversity.

With 5 bases clipped from V and 5 bases from J, the junction kept 6 bases outside the gene matches. CDR1 is SGHDT, CDR2 YYEEEE, per germline. The CDR3 sequence is 13 residues long. Note on this clone: Its target is unknown.

The naive CD8 fraction comprised CD45RO-negative cells positively selected for CCR7 and excluded terminally differentiated effector memory CD45RA+ cells. Generated by immunoSEQ multiplex PCR, the TCRdb table keeps only in-frame clones and is missing some. Of roughly 570,000 clones in the sample, more than 95% are singletons; the top ten hold more than 0.3%. What was sequenced was naive CD8+ T cells sorted from blood. This sequence joins TRBV5-6 and TRBJ2-7; TRBD1 matches at 8 bases. The receptor was isolated from a man under 40 in good health. In DNA form, the CDR3 reads TGTGCCAGCAGTCCGGACAGGGTGCACGAGCAGTACTTC. Translated: CASSPDRVHEQYF. The full variable domain, in which reference TRBV5-6 and TRBJ2-7 provide the parts outside the CDR3, is DAGVTQSPTHLIKTRGQQVTLRCSPKSGHDTVSWYQQALGQGPQFIFQYYEEEERQRGNFPDRFSGHQFPNYSSELNVNALLLGDSALYLCASSPDRVHEQYFGPGTRLTVT.